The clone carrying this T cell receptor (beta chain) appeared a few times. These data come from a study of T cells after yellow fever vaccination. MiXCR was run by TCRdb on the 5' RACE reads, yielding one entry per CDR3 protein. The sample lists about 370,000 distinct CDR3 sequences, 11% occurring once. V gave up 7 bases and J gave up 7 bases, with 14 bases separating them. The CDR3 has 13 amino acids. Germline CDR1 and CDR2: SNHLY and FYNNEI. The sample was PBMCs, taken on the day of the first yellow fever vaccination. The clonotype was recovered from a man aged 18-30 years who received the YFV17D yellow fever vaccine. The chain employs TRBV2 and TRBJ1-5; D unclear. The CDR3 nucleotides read TGTGCCAGCACCTATGAGGGCATACAGCCCCAGCATTTT. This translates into CASTYEGIQPQHF.